This T cell receptor beta chain was profiled in a study of Ad26.COV2.S vaccination and SARS-CoV-2 variants. Treatment noted: roughly 19 received Ad26.COV2.S at low or high dose, single or two shots; about 5 received placebo; per-sample allocation not given. Day 63 after the first vaccine or placebo injection was the time point for sampling. Assay used: immunoSEQ multiplex PCR; TCRdb lists only in-frame clones, some missing. The sample yields approximately 250,000 clones, around 88% seen once. This clone has only one observation. The CDR3 consists of 13 residues. Trimming took off 6 bases at V and 5 bases at J, with 11 bases between the two ends. Germline lookup yields CDR1 KGHDR and CDR2 SFDVKD.

The receptor comes from a person aged 18 to 59 who received the Ad26.COV2.S COVID-19 vaccine or a placebo. The rearrangement links TRBV24-1 to TRBJ2-3; D assignment may be TRBD1 or TRBD2 (6 bases each). The sample consisted of peripheral blood, taken in a trial of Ad26.COV2.S vaccine versus placebo. DNA of the CDR3: TGTGCCACCAGTACGGGGGCCGTAGATACGCAGTATTTT. It translates to CATSTGAVDTQYF.